This TCR beta chain was profiled in a study of breast tumors, draining lymph nodes, adjacent tissues. Germline CDR1 SGHRS, CDR2 YFSETQ. Trimming took 3 bases from V and 0 from J, leaving 13 bases between them. The length of the CDR3 is 15 residues. This clonotype is termed medium-sized (0.01 to 0.1%). The antigen is undetermined. Regarding the study as a whole: Data only fit, rather than demonstrated, lymph node origin of most tumor T cells. Compared with lymph nodes, tumors were less diverse; compared with nontumor tissue, more. Findings are consistent with lymph node origin and intratumoral expansion of most tumor T cells. Luminal-like breast cancer showed significantly higher tumor–nontumor repertoire similarity than basal-like.

Each CDR3 protein gets one entry after TCRdb re-called the multiplex PCR reads with MiXCR. The table records thousands of distinct CDR3 sequences, around 42% of them present only once. What was sequenced was tumor-adjacent breast tissue. The genes are TRBV5-1 and TRBJ2-7; D unresolved. The sequence derives from a female donor with breast cancer. Some clones in this sample may be carry-over from other donors' samples. In DNA, the CDR3 is TGCGCCAGCAGCTCTGCTACTTTAAGCTCCTACGAGCAGTACTTC. Translation: CASSSATLSSYEQYF.